A selection of T cell receptor beta chains follows, all from one sample in a study of cytomegalovirus exposure and HLA in healthy donors. Sequencing was performed with immunoSEQ multiplex PCR; in TCRdb, only in-frame clones are kept and a portion is missing. The table includes about 170,000 clones, 60% to 85% detected once. Source material: PBMCs. Receptor source: a female donor in good health and CMV-seronegative. Each CDR3 is given with its conserved first and last residue. Fields, in order: V gene, CDR3 protein.

TRBV7-9	CASSPERGEAFF
TRBV4-3	CASSQELRGGAWADTQYF
TRBV5-1	CASSLGDSYNEQFF
TRBV6-5	CASSTRTEYNEQFF
TRBV6-5	CASRQGGTGGGGYTF
TRBV4-1	CASSQEYNGAYEQYF
TRBV15	CATSRDYGGTGPYSGNTIYF
TRBV4-3	CASSQGRDSSYEQYF
TRBV5-4	CASSLGGRGQKTEAFF
TRBV27	CASRRGLASEQYF
TRBV4-3	CASSPRLAGTNEQFF
TRBV10-3	CAISRGEGYNEQFF
TRBV7-2	CASSLNVLRETQYF
TRBV21-1	CASTDSGTGDTGELFF
TRBV27	CASSSDIAYGYTF
TRBV6-4	CASSDPDRGYGYTF
TRBV7-2	CASSSGILEQYF
TRBV2	CASRADDYTQYF
TRBV11-2	CASSLDRNTEAFF
TRBV2	CASSEDYRGELFF
TRBV9	CASSSTGTGLRGIGSPLHF
TRBV11-3	CASSPRGGTYEQYF
TRBV19	CASTPTGNSYEQYF
TRBV27	CASSLSFRTNTGWDTSYEQYF
TRBV4-2	CASSQGTGPNTIYF